This is a list of T cell receptor beta chains from one sample in a study of CD8+ T cells in alopecia areata. Sequencing was performed with immunoSEQ multiplex PCR; in TCRdb, only in-frame clones are kept and a portion is missing. The data hold tens of thousands of clones, with 29% observed a single time. The starting material was CD8+ T cells sorted from blood, obtained at week 4, from a patient treated with tofacitinib. These receptors were obtained from a human donor with alopecia areata. CDR3s include the opening cysteine and the closing phenylalanine or tryptophan. The D gene is left open where the match is weak. Expanded clones are given a class, and other clones once, few, many or no size at all.

NA | TRBJ1-2 | TRBV2 | TRBD1 | TGTGCCAGCAGTGAAATAGGACAGGCGGACTTCTATGGCTACACCTTC | CASSEIGQADFYGYTF
few | TRBJ2-6 | TRBV30 | NA | TGTGCCTGGAGTGCCGATTGGGCTGGGGCCAACGTCCTGACTTTC | CAWSADWAGANVLTF
NA | TRBJ2-1 | TRBV30 | TRBD2 | TGTGCCACCCACGGGGTAGCGGGTAGGGATGAGCAGTTCTTC | CATHGVAGRDEQFF
NA | TRBJ2-7 | TRBV29-1 | NA | TGCAGCGTTGAAGACATGACATCCTACGAGCAGTACTTC | CSVEDMTSYEQYF
NA | TRBJ1-4 | TRBV30 | NA | TGTGCCTGGGAACCGGACAGCGAGAATGGAAAACTGTTTTTT | CAWEPDSENGKLFF
NA | TRBJ2-2 | TRBV29-1 | TRBD1 | TGCAGCGTCCCGGGACAGGGTCTAACCGGGGAGCTGTTTTTT | CSVPGQGLTGELFF
NA | TRBJ2-3 | TRBV29-1 | NA | TGCAGCGTCCCCACTAGCACAGATACGCAGTATTTT | CSVPTSTDTQYF
NA | TRBJ2-5 | TRBV30 | TRBD2 | TGTGCCTGGGAAGAGACTAGCGGGAGGCAAGAGACCCAGTACTTC | CAWEETSGRQETQYF
NA | TRBJ2-5 | TRBV7-9 | TRBD1 | TGTGCCAGCAGCTTAAGGACCGGGACAGATAAAGAGACCCAGTACTTC | CASSLRTGTDKETQYF
NA | TRBJ1-1 | TRBV29-1 | TRBD1 | TGCAGCGTGGGACAGGGTCTCGAAACTGAAGCTTTCTTT | CSVGQGLETEAFF
few | TRBJ2-1 | TRBV29-1 | NA | TGCAGCTTTTCGGGACTTGAAAACACGCAGTTCTTC | CSFSGLENTQFF
NA | TRBJ1-2 | TRBV29-1 | NA | TGCAGCTTTCGTTCAGGGGACTATGGCTACACCTTC | CSFRSGDYGYTF
NA | TRBJ2-7 | TRBV14 | TRBD2 | TGTGCCAGCAGCCAAGTGGGACTAGCGGGAGTCTCCTACGAGCAGTACTTC | CASSQVGLAGVSYEQYF
NA | TRBJ2-1 | TRBV9 | TRBD1 | TGTGCCAGCAGCCTCTCAGGGGGCTACAATGAGCAGTTCTTC | CASSLSGGYNEQFF
NA | TRBJ2-2 | TRBV29-1 | NA | TGCAGCGTTGAAGATAAGGCGAGACCGAACACCGGGGAGCTGTTTTTT | CSVEDKARPNTGELFF
few | TRBJ2-7 | TRBV5-6 | NA | TGTGCCAGCAGCTTGTTAGCAGGGAGTCCCTACGAGCAGTACTTC | CASSLLAGSPYEQYF
few | TRBJ2-1 | TRBV30 | NA | TGTGCCTGGTGGACTACGCAAAAATCCTACAATGAGCAGTTCTTC | CAWWTTQKSYNEQFF
NA | TRBJ2-3 | TRBV9 | NA | TGTGCCAGCAGCGTAGGAGAAGATACGCAGTATTTT | CASSVGEDTQYF